Each of the 19 T cell receptor beta chains below was sequenced from the same sample in a study of beta chain features in type 1 diabetes. The entirety of the isolated RNA underwent reverse transcription, so expressed TCRB transcripts were sequenced. TCRdb keeps only in-frame clones here, not all; method: immunoSEQ multiplex PCR. The data show about 260,000 clones, about 71% seen once. The source material was naive CD4+ T cells from blood. All receptors come from a man aged 25 to 45 in good health.

This chain connects TRBV5-4 to TRBJ2-6, with D possibly being TRBD1 or TRBD2 (6 bases each). CDR1 is SGHNT and CDR2 is YYREEE in the germline V gene (reference sequence). The V and J ends lost 5 bases and 0 bases respectively, with 15 bases between them. The CDR3 length is 17 residues. CDR3: CASRPPEGVSGANVLTF. As DNA, the CDR3 is TGTGCCAGCAGACCGCCGGAGGGGGTCTCTGGGGCCAACGTCCTGACTTTC.

V gene TRBV30 combines with J gene TRBJ2-3; 11 bases agree with TRBD2. The junction had 5 bases not matched to a gene; V was cut back by 6 bases and J by 0 bases. The germline V gene encodes CDR1 GTSNPN and CDR2 SVGIG (reference sequence). The CDR3 consists of 15 residues. The CDR3 here is CACGLAGTSTDTQYF. CDR3 DNA sequence: TGTGCCTGCGGACTAGCGGGCACTAGCACAGATACGCAGTATTTT.

V and J are TRBV10-3 and TRBJ2-5; 11 bases align to TRBD1. Germline loops: CDR1 ENHRY, CDR2 SYGVKD. The length of the CDR3 is 15 residues. The V gene end was trimmed by 4 bases and the J gene end by 0 bases; junction bases not matched to a gene: 1. This CDR3 is CAISVGQGDQETQYF. The DNA for the CDR3 is TGTGCCATCAGTGTGGGACAGGGGGACCAAGAGACCCAGTACTTC.

This clone was seen a handful of times. V is TRBV25-1 and J is TRBJ2-1; D possibly corresponds to TRBD1 (7 bases). The ends were cut back, 5 bases at V and 7 bases at J, with 18 bases in the middle. The germline CDR1 and CDR2 sequences are MGHDK and SYGVNS. The CDR3 loop spans 15 amino acids. CDR3 in amino acids: CASSPGAGGRNEQFF. The DNA of the CDR3 is TGTGCCAGCAGTCCCGGGGCAGGGGGGAGGAATGAGCAGTTCTTC.

The chain uses TRBV9 and TRBJ1-1; TRBD1 agrees at 7 bases. Germline V gives CDR1 SGDLS, CDR2 YYNGEE. J lost 2 bases, V lost 0 bases, and 4 bases had no gene match. The CDR3 spans 15 residues. Here the CDR3 DNA reads TGTGCCAGCAGCGTAGGGACAGGACCTAACACTGAAGCTTTCTTT. It yields the protein CASSVGTGPNTEAFF.

The CDR3 DNA reads TGTGCCAGCCGACAGGGAGCTAACTATGGCTACACCTTC. Residues: CASRQGANYGYTF. The rearrangement links TRBV14 to TRBJ1-2; the match to TRBD1 covers 7 bases. Germline V gene lookup returns CDR1 SGHDN and CDR2 FVKESK. CDR3 length: 13 residues. J lost 0 bases, V lost 8 bases, and 3 bases had no gene match.

The genes are TRBV11-2 and TRBJ2-5, with D tentatively TRBD1 (6 bases). CDR1 and CDR2 (germline): SGHAT, FQNNGV. V gave up 1 base and J gave up 4 bases, with 10 bases separating them. This CDR3 has 14 residues. For the CDR3, the DNA is TGTGCCAGCAGCTTAGTTACCAGGGGAGAGACCCAGTACTTC. Encoded protein: CASSLVTRGETQYF. Complete variable domain (other parts from reference TRBV11-2 and TRBJ2-5): EAGVAQSPRYKIIEKRQSVAFWCNPISGHATLYWYQQILGQGPKLLIQFQNNGVVDDSQLPKDRFSAERLKGVDSTLKIQPAKLEDSAVYLCASSLVTRGETQYFGPGTRLLVL.

The J gene is TRBJ2-5, the V gene TRBV29-1; no clear D gene. The CDR3 length is 12 residues. Germline CDR1 and CDR2: SQVTM and ANQGSEA. V shed 4 bases and J shed 4 bases, with 10 bases lying between them. In nucleotides, the CDR3 is TGCAGCGTTGGCGAGTGGACAGAGACCCAGTACTTC. Residues: CSVGEWTETQYF.

V is TRBV2 and J is TRBJ2-4; possible D gene TRBD2, 6 bases. The CDR3 is made up of 15 amino acids. Trimming shortened V by 4 bases and J by 9 bases, and 19 bases separated the two germline ends. Per germline, CDR1 SNHLY and CDR2 FYNNEI. The CDR3 spells CASSGTLTNGGIQYF. The CDR3 bases are TGTGCCAGCAGTGGTACACTTACTAACGGGGGCATTCAGTACTTC. Together with reference TRBV2 and TRBJ2-4, the CDR3 gives the full variable domain: EPEVTQTPSHQVTQMGQEVILRCVPISNHLYFYWYRQILGQKVEFLVSFYNNEISEKSEIFDDQFSVERPDGSNFTLKIRSTKLEDSAMYFCASSGTLTNGGIQYFGAGTRLSVL.

The chain is built from TRBV6-5 and TRBJ1-5; D uncertain. The germline V gene has CDR1 MNHEY and CDR2 SVGAGI. CDR3 length: 15 residues. Trimming removed 0 bases from V and 4 bases from J, with 10 bases in between. CDR3 loop: CASSYSLAGNQPQHF. CDR3 bases: TGTGCCAGCAGTTACTCGTTGGCGGGGAATCAGCCCCAGCATTTT.

The chain couples TRBV29-1 to TRBJ1-1; 7 bases agree with TRBD1. The CDR3 is 12 amino acids. Germline lookup yields CDR1 SQVTM and CDR2 ANQGSEA. V shed 5 bases and J 3 bases; nucleotides not matched to a gene: 3. This CDR3 reads CSVPRGDTEAFF. The CDR3 nucleotides read TGCAGCGTTCCCAGGGGGGACACTGAAGCTTTCTTT.

This clone was counted only a few times. The chain uses TRBV28 and TRBJ2-6, with TRBD2 as a possible D gene (5 bases). The CDR3 has 15 amino acids. V lost 2 bases to trimming and J lost 2 bases, with 7 bases between them. The germline V gene encodes CDR1 MDHEN and CDR2 SYDVKM. CDR3 DNA sequence: TGTGCCAGCAGTTTAATCGGGGCTGGGGCCAACGTCCTGACTTTC. Amino acids: CASSLIGAGANVLTF.

The chain employs TRBV28 and TRBJ2-7; D ambiguous. Germline V lookup: CDR1 MDHEN, CDR2 SYDVKM. The V and J ends lost 7 bases and 4 bases respectively, with 8 bases between them. The CDR3 covers 11 residues. Here the CDR3 reads CASTNRYEQYF. In nucleotides, the CDR3 is TGTGCCAGCACTAATAGATACGAGCAGTACTTC.

This clone came up once. The rearrangement uses TRBV7-8 and TRBJ2-1, with unresolved D. Germline V gives CDR1 SGHVS, CDR2 FQNEAQ. This CDR3 is 14 amino acids long. V was cut by 1 base and J by 9 bases, with 13 bases left in between. CDR3: CASSLGPWLGEQFF. CDR3 DNA: TGTGCCAGCAGCTTAGGACCGTGGTTGGGTGAGCAGTTCTTC.

This chain links TRBV25-1 with TRBJ2-1, with D possibly TRBD2 on 7 matching bases. V shed 6 bases and J shed 7 bases, with 25 bases lying between them. The germline V gene has CDR1 MGHDK and CDR2 SYGVNS. The CDR3 has 17 amino acids. The DNA of the CDR3 is TGTGCCAGCAGCTCTCCGGAGGGCGGGGGCCGAGGTAATGAGCAGTTCTTC. Amino acid sequence: CASSSPEGGGRGNEQFF.

This chain links TRBV30 with TRBJ2-1, with 10 positions matching TRBD2. The J segment lost 7 bases and the V segment lost 4 bases, leaving 4 bases of the junction unmatched. The CDR3 has 13 amino acids. The germline V gene has CDR1 GTSNPN and CDR2 SVGIG (reference sequence). CDR3 loop: CAWTRLAGNEQFF. The DNA for the CDR3 is TGTGCCTGGACTAGACTAGCGGGTAATGAGCAGTTCTTC.

This clone was counted between two and nine times. The chain recombines TRBV4-1 with TRBJ2-5, with TRBD2 identical over 11 bases. Looked up from germline, CDR1 is MGHRA and CDR2 is YSYEKL. This CDR3 comprises 17 residues. The J segment lost 4 bases and the V segment lost 3 bases, leaving 10 bases of the junction unmatched. CDR3 DNA sequence: TGCGCCAGCAGCCAGGCCCCTAGCGGGAGGAATGGAGAGACCCAGTACTTC. This gives the protein CASSQAPSGRNGETQYF.

CDR3 coding DNA: TGTGCCAGCAGCCTCATGGGGACTACCTCCTACGAGCAGTACTTC. Translating gives CASSLMGTTSYEQYF. The chain has TRBV7-2 and TRBJ2-7; 7 bases agree with TRBD2. The CDR3 has 15 residues. Germline CDR1 reads SGHTA; CDR2 reads FQGNSA. With 5 bases clipped from V and 0 bases from J, the junction kept 7 bases outside the gene matches. Filled out from reference TRBV7-2 and TRBJ2-7, the complete variable domain reads GAGVSQSPSNKVTEKGKDVELRCDPISGHTALYWYRQSLGQGLEFLIYFQGNSAPDKSGLPSDRFSAERTGGSVSTLTIQRTQQEDSAVYLCASSLMGTTSYEQYFGPGTRLTVT.

The chain couples TRBV20-1 to TRBJ2-1; D call uncertain. V lost 0 bases and J lost 7, with 4 bases in between. The CDR3 runs 11 residues. Germline V gene sequence: CDR1 DFQATT, CDR2 SNEGSKA (reference sequence). As DNA, the CDR3 is TGCAGTGCTAGAGATAATAATGAGCAGTTCTTC. Its protein is CSARDNNEQFF.